The 11 T cell receptor beta chains presented below share a single source sample, sequenced in a study of vaccination and CD4 T cells after COVID-19. Treatment denoted: approximately nine-day PBMC culture with coronavirus spike peptide pools or control peptides (ViraFEST assay). Their recognized antigens are unknown. An Oncomine TCR Beta short-read assay was used to sequence the DNA from cultured CD4+ T cells. A single record per CDR3 protein comes from TCRdb applying MiXCR to the PCR reads. In the table there are some 25,000 distinct CDR3 sequences, approximately 62% of which are singletons. This sample comprised CD4+ T cells from blood, cultured in vitro, obtained after SARS-CoV-2 vaccination. These receptors were collected from a human donor who received a COVID-19 vaccine.

This clonotype was found a few times. The chain joins TRBV24-1 to TRBJ1-5; 7 bases agree with TRBD1. In germline, CDR1 is KGHDR, CDR2 SFDVKD. V dropped 5 bases and J dropped 4; count of bases not matched to a gene: 4. The CDR3 consists of 14 residues. The CDR3 DNA reads as TGTGCCACCAGTGGACAGGGAAGGAATCAGCCCCAGCATTTT. Translated, it gives CATSGQGRNQPQHF.

This clonotype showed up just once. The V and J genes are TRBV10-3 and TRBJ2-2, with unresolved D. The V and J ends lost 2 bases and 4 bases respectively, with 2 bases between them. Per germline, CDR1 ENHRY and CDR2 SYGVKD. There are 12 residues in the CDR3. The CDR3 sequence: CAISEGTGELFF. The CDR3 coding sequence is TGTGCCATCAGTGAGGGCACCGGGGAGCTGTTTTTT.

DNA for the CDR3: TGTGCCAGCAGCTTAGAAGGGTTTAGGACTGGCTACACCTTC. This codes for CASSLEGFRTGYTF. The V gene is TRBV7-9, the J gene TRBJ1-2; D is unclear. Germline V gives CDR1 SEHNR, CDR2 FQNEAQ (reference sequence). The length of the CDR3 is 14 residues. Trimming took off 1 base at V and 7 bases at J, with 13 bases between the two ends. Supplemented by reference TRBV7-9 and TRBJ1-2, the full variable domain reads DTGVSQNPRHKITKRGQNVTFRCDPISEHNRLYWYRQTLGQGPEFLTYFQNEAQLEKSRLLSDRFSAERPKGSFSTLEIQRTEQGDSAMYLCASSLEGFRTGYTFGSGTRLTVV.

This rearrangement joins TRBV15 to TRBJ1-1; D is possibly TRBD1 (6 bases). Germline CDR1 reads LNHNV; CDR2 reads YYDKDF (reference sequence). The CDR3 is 13 residues long. The V end lost 9 bases, the J end lost 2 bases, and 13 bases lay between the germline ends. The chain's CDR3 is CATTQGYNTEAFF. The DNA of the CDR3 is TGTGCCACGACCCAGGGGTATAACACTGAAGCTTTCTTT.

The chain couples TRBV5-6 to TRBJ1-1; no reliable D call. V lost 1 base to trimming and J lost 5 bases, with 9 bases between them. CDR3 length: 13 residues. The germline gives CDR1 SGHDT, CDR2 YYEEEE. The CDR3 reads CASSLFGQTEAFF. Here the CDR3 DNA reads TGTGCCAGCAGCTTGTTCGGCCAGACTGAAGCTTTCTTT.

The chain recombines TRBV27 with TRBJ2-7; D tentatively reads TRBD1 or TRBD2 (6 bases each). Germline-derived CDR1 and CDR2 are MNHEY and SMNVEV (reference sequence). V lost 6 bases, J lost 5 bases, and 17 bases lay in between. This CDR3 contains 14 residues. CDR3 in DNA: TGTGCCAGCAGCCGGGGGACAATCGGGAACGAGCAGTACTTC. Its translation: CASSRGTIGNEQYF.

Turning to this clonotype: The junction departs from the called germline gene at one end, perhaps through a read error. The chain has TRBV6-1 and TRBJ2-1, with unresolved D. The CDR3 is made up of 16 amino acids. In germline, CDR1 is MNHNS, CDR2 SASEGT. In DNA form, the CDR3 reads TGTGCCATCAGTGCCAACCCCAAGGAACGGTACAATGAGCAGTTCTTC. Translating gives CAISANPKERYNEQFF.

This chain links TRBV12-3 or TRBV12-4 with TRBJ1-1, with D possibly being TRBD1 (6 bases). This CDR3 has 15 amino acids. Deletions cut 5 bases from V and 0 bases from J, with 13 bases between. The CDR3 loop reads CASSSRTAMNTEAFF. The CDR3 DNA is TGTGCCAGCAGTAGTAGGACAGCTATGAACACTGAAGCTTTCTTT.

This clonotype has only a few counts. V usage is TRBV6-1 and J usage is TRBJ1-5; D remains ambiguous. CDR3 length equals 12 residues. V lost 4 bases and J lost 1, with 2 bases in between. The V gene's germline CDR1 is MNHNS and CDR2 SASEGT. The CDR3 DNA follows: TGTGCCAGCAGTGGGAGCAATCAGCCCCAGCATTTT. It yields the protein CASSGSNQPQHF.

V gene TRBV18 combines with J gene TRBJ2-1; TRBD2 agrees at 14 bases. Germline assignment: CDR1 KGHSH and CDR2 LQKENI. V lost 3 bases and J lost 9; bases outside the gene matches: 7. The CDR3 is 16 amino acids. The DNA for the CDR3 is TGTGCCAGCTCACCGACTAGCGGGGGGGCCGGTAGTGAGCAGTTCTTC. This translates into CASSPTSGGAGSEQFF.

There are a few counts of this clonotype. The rearrangement uses TRBV25-1 and TRBJ1-5; D call uncertain. The V and J ends lost 6 bases and 0 bases respectively, with 9 bases between them. The CDR3 contains 14 residues. Germline-derived CDR1 and CDR2 are MGHDK and SYGVNS. As DNA, the CDR3 is TGTGCCAGCAGCGCCGCTGGTAGCAATCAGCCCCAGCATTTT. This gives the protein CASSAAGSNQPQHF.